This T cell receptor beta chain was obtained from a study of Graves' ophthalmopathy and Graves' hyperthyroidism (dated by TCRdb to between 2017 and 2018). Background for the entire study: A patient counted as having stable hyperthyroidism if there was no progression to ophthalmopathy within 18 months of follow-up. TCR beta repertoire signatures were used to distinguish Graves' ophthalmopathy from Graves' hyperthyroidism and to predict progression to ophthalmopathy. In about 6 hyperthyroidism patients, T-cell repertoires of thyroid tissue and blood were compared. To explore V-J signatures distinguishing ophthalmopathy from hyperthyroidism, a discovery set of 100 or so patients (fewer than 45 ophthalmopathy, some 57 stable hyperthyroidism) was enrolled. In total, 135 blood samples were TCR-sequenced: 40 to 45 ophthalmopathy, some 75 hyperthyroidism and some 17 hyperthyroidism-to-ophthalmopathy patients. An independent validation cohort comprised roughly 20 hyperthyroidism patients and over 15 patients who later progressed from hyperthyroidism to ophthalmopathy. Following sampling, methimazole starting at 30 mg daily was administered to hyperthyroidism patients, and high-dose intravenous methylprednisolone was administered to ophthalmopathy patients. General findings and caveats noted by the study authors: In validation, the model predicted ophthalmopathy progression with more than 55% sensitivity and roughly 72% specificity; eleven to twelve predicted patients were CT-confirmed with GO in a median of 6.5 months. Most expanded thyroid clonotypes with frequency above 0.001 were also detected in blood, suggesting blood repertoires may reflect the thyroid immune response. No statistical method was used to predetermine the sample size, and group allocation was not hidden from the investigators. In cross-validation, the 13-signature model distinguished ophthalmopathy from stable hyperthyroidism with about 90% sensitivity and around 83% specificity, while in the test set the corresponding values were about 80% and 75%.

The CDR3 covers 15 residues, taking in both the cysteine and the phenylalanine. The entry retains the CDR3 DNA only, 45 bases that are in frame from base 1. V loses 2 bases at its end and J loses 7 bases; junction bases beyond the gene matches: 6. For repertoire sequencing, TCR beta CDR3 regions were amplified from RNA transcripts. The first round of RT-PCR was done with HTBI primers and the Qiagen OneStep RT-PCR kit, and was followed by a second round of multiplex PCR, then size selection and purification. The libraries underwent paired-end sequencing with 100 bp reads on an Illumina HiSeq2000. The authors' analysis ran thus. Reads were processed with SOAPnuke, discarding reads with adapters, uncalled bases, mean Phred below 15, or no exact constant-primer or identifier match. High-quality paired reads were merged with COPE v1.2.5. Each unique nucleotide sequence was defined as a clonotype, and clonotypes were aligned to IMGT TRB V, D and J references with MiTCR v1.1. The analysis was limited to V-J combinations with a frequency above 0.0001, which together covered approximately 99% of the repertoires. For each V-J combination, a TCR clonal expansion and chaos score was defined as F50 clonal expansion divided by the chaos observed in the TCRdist matrix. Welch's t-statistics and random forest were used to narrow the features down to 13 V-J combinations, which were then fed into a naive Bayes classifier. The similarity between thyroid and blood repertoires was quantified using the Morisita-Horn index. TCRdb trimmed public reads at Q25 via fastp, called clones via MiXCR and kept in-frame beta chains. When rows share a CDR3 protein, they turn into one entry using the most common DNA and genes. These V and J calls rely on TCRdb rather than the paper's analysis. This sample gives more than 1,000,000 distinct CDR3 sequences in total; 35% to 45% of them show up just once. The top ten clones comprise around 10% of the sample.

Hyperthyroidism patients were newly diagnosed, were aged 18 to 65 years, and had a disease duration under 2 months. Patients with other autoimmune diseases, uncontrolled infections, pregnancy or lactation were excluded. Clinical symptoms, serum thyroxine, TRAb, thyroid ultrasound and orbital computed tomography were used for diagnosis. Total RNA was extracted with Trizol reagent and quality-checked on an Agilent 2100 Bioanalyzer. For this clonotype: The clone's antigen remains unknown. No much larger clone exists at a distance of one base, and base qualities are not known.

Sequencing used peripheral blood or thyroid tissue (not recorded which). The sequence came from an adult man with Graves' hyperthyroidism. The chain is encoded by TRBV12-3 or TRBV12-4 joined to TRBJ2-5; TRBD1 agrees with 11 junctional bases. The CDR3 has the sequence CASSLSDRGLGTQYF. The nucleotides are TGTGCCAGCAGTTTATCGGACAGGGGGCTTGGGACCCAGTACTTC.